This TCR beta chain was sequenced in a study of spatial heterogeneity in lung cancer. About the study: Samples were obtained from 65 to 80 donors, all untreated early-stage non-small cell lung cancer patients. Among detected sequences, beta-chain ones consistently exceeded alpha-chain ones in number.

The germline V gene encodes CDR1 DFQATT and CDR2 SNEGSKA (reference sequence). There are 15 residues in the CDR3. V lost 0 bases, J lost 5 bases, and 14 bases lay in between. Time point in this sample: blood at routine non-recurrence follow-up after resection. Frozen PBMC, nontumor lung or tumor provided whole RNA, which was sequenced unsorted. TCRdb independently ran MiXCR on the 5' RACE reads; one entry per CDR3 protein. The sample lists some 35,000 distinct CDR3 sequences; approximately 7.5% were seen once. This clonotype was detected ten times or more. The source material was PBMCs, sampled at follow-up. This receptor was identified in a male donor with early-stage non-small cell lung cancer. V gene TRBV20-1 combines with J gene TRBJ2-1; D is perhaps TRBD2 (7 bases). The CDR3 DNA is TGCAGTGCTAGAGACCAAGGGGGGGGGCACAATGAGCAGTTCTTC. Translating it yields CSARDQGGGHNEQFF.